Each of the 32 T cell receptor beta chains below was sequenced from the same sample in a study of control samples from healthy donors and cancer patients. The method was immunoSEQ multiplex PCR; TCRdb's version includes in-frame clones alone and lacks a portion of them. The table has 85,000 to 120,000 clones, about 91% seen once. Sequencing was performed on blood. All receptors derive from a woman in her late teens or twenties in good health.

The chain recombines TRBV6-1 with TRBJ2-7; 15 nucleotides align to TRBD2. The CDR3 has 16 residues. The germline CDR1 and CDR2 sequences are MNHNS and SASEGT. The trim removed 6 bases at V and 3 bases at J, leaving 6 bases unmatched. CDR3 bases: TGTGCCAGCAGCGAACCGGGACTAGCGGGAGGCTACGAGCAGTACTTC. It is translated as CASSEPGLAGGYEQYF.

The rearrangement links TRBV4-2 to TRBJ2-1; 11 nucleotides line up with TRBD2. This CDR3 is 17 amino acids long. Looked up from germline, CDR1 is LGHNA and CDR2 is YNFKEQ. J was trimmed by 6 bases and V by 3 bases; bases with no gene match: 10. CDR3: CASSQVNSGRARNEQFF. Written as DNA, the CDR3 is TGTGCCAGCAGCCAGGTTAATAGCGGGAGGGCCCGCAATGAGCAGTTCTTC.

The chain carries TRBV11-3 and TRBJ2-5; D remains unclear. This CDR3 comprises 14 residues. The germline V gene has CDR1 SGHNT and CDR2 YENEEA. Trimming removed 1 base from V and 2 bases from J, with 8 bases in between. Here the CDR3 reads CASSLGGMQETQYF. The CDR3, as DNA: TGTGCCAGCAGCTTAGGTGGTATGCAAGAGACCCAGTACTTC.

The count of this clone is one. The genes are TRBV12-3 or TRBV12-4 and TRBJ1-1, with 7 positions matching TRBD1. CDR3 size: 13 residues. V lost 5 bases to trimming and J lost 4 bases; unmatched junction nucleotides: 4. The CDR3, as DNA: TGTGCCAGCAGTGCAGGGGGAGGCACTGAAGCTTTCTTT. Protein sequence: CASSAGGGTEAFF.

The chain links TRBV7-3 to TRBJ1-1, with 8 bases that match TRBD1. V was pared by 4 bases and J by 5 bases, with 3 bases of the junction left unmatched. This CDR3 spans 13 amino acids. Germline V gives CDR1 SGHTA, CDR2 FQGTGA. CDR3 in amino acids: CASSSGGGTEAFF. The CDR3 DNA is TGTGCCAGCAGCTCAGGGGGCGGGACTGAAGCTTTCTTT. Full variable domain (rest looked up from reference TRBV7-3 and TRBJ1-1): GAGVSQTPSNKVTEKGKYVELRCDPISGHTALYWYRQSLGQGPEFLIYFQGTGAADDSGLPNDRFFAVRPEGSVSTLKIQRTERGDSAVYLCASSSGGGTEAFFGQGTRLTVV.

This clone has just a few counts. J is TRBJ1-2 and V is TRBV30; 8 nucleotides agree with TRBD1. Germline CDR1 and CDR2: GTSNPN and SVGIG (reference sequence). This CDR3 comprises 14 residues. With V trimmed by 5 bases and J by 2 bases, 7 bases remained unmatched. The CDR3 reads CAWHDRDRNYGYTF. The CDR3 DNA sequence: TGTGCCTGGCACGACCGGGACAGGAACTATGGCTACACCTTC.

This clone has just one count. The CDR3 here is CASSPSNQPQHF. For the CDR3, the DNA is TGTGCCAGCAGCCCTAGCAATCAGCCCCAGCATTTT. The V call is TRBV7-2, the J call TRBJ1-5; D call uncertain. This CDR3 spans 12 amino acids. The V and J ends lost 5 bases and 0 bases respectively, with 2 bases between them. Looked up from germline, CDR1 is SGHTA and CDR2 is FQGNSA.

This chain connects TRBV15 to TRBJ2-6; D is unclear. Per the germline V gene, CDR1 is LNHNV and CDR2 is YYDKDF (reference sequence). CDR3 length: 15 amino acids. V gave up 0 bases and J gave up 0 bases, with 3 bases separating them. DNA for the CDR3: TGTGCCACCAGCAGAGATCCCTCTGGGGCCAACGTCCTGACTTTC. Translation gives CATSRDPSGANVLTF.

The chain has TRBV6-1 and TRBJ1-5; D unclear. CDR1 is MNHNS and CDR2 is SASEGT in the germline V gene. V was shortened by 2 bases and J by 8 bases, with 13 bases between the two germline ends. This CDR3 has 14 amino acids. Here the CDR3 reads CASSENHSGEPQHF. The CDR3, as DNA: TGTGCCAGCAGTGAAAATCACAGTGGGGAGCCCCAGCATTTT.

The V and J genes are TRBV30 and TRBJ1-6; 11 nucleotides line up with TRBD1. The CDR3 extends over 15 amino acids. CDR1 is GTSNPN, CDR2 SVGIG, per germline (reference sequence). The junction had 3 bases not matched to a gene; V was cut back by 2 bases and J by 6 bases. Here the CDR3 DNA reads TGTGCCTGGAGTATAGGACAGGGGGCTAATTCACCCCTCCACTTT. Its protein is CAWSIGQGANSPLHF.

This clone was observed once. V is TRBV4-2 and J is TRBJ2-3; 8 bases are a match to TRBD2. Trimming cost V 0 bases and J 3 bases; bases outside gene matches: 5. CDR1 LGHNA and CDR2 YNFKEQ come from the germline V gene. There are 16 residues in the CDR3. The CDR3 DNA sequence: TGTGCCAGCAGCCAAGATTCGCGGGGGGCTACAGATACGCAGTATTTT. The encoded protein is CASSQDSRGATDTQYF.

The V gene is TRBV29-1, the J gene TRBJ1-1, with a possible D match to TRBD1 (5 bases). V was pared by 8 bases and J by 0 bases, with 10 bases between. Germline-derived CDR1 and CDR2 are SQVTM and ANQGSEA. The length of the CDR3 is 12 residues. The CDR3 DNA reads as TGCAGCACGACAGACATGAACACTGAAGCTTTCTTT. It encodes CSTTDMNTEAFF.

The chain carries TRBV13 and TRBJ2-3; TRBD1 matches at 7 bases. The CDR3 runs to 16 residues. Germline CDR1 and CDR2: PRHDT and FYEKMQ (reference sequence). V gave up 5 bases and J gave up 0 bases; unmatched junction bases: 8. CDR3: CASSPTTGASTDTQYF. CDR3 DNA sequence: TGTGCCAGCAGCCCTACTACAGGGGCTAGCACAGATACGCAGTATTTT.

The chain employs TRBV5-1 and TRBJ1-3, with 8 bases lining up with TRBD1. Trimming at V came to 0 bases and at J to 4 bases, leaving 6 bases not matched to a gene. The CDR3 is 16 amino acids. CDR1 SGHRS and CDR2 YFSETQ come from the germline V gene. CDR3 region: CASSLGPGQEGNTIYF. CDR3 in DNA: TGCGCCAGCAGCTTGGGACCGGGACAGGAGGGAAACACCATATATTTT.

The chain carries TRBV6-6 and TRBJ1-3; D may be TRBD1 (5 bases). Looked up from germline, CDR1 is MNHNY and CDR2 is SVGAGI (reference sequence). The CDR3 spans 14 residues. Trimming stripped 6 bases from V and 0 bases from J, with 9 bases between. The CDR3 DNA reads TGTGCCAGCAGGGCCGGGGGCTCTGGAAACACCATATATTTT. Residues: CASRAGGSGNTIYF.

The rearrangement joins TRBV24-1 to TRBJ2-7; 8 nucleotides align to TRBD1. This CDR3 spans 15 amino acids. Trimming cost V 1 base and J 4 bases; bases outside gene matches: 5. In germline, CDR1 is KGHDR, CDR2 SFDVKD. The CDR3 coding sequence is TGTGCCACCAGTGATTTCGACAGGGGTAGGTACGAGCAGTACTTC. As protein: CATSDFDRGRYEQYF.

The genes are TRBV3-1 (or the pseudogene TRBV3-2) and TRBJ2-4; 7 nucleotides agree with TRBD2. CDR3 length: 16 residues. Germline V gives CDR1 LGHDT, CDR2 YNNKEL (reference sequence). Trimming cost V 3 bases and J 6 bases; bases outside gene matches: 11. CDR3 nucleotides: TGTGCCAGCAGCCAGGTCCCCACGGGAGGACGAAACATTCAGTACTTC. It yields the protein CASSQVPTGGRNIQYF.

CDR3 amino acids: CASSLMYGARETQYF. CDR3 bases: TGTGCCAGCAGTCTAATGTACGGGGCGAGGGAGACCCAGTACTTC. V and J are TRBV6-5 and TRBJ2-5; D possibly matches TRBD1 or TRBD2 (5 bases each). The CDR3 totals 15 residues. Germline values: CDR1 MNHEY, CDR2 SVGAGI. The V gene lost 5 bases and the J gene lost 5 bases, with 18 bases spanning the gap.

The CDR3 sequence is CSASRQGNTGELFF. The CDR3, as DNA: TGCAGTGCTAGTAGACAGGGGAACACCGGGGAGCTGTTTTTT. The chain employs TRBV20-1 and TRBJ2-2; 7 bases match TRBD1. V was pared by 3 bases and J by 1 base, with 2 bases of the junction left unmatched. Germline CDR1 and CDR2: DFQATT and SNEGSKA (reference sequence). CDR3 length: 14 amino acids.

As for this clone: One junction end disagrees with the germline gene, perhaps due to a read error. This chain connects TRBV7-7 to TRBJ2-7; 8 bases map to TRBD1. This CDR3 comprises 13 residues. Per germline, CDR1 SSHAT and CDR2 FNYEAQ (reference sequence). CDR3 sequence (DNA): TGTGCTAGCAGCTCCTCGGGACAGGACGAGCAGTACTTC. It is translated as CASSSSGQDEQYF.

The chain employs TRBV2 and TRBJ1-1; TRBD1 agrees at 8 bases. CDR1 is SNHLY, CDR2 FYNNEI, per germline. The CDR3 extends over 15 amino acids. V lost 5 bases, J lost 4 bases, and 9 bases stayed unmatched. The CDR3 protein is CASSREGQGVTEAFF. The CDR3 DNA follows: TGTGCCAGCAGTCGAGAAGGACAGGGCGTCACTGAAGCTTTCTTT.

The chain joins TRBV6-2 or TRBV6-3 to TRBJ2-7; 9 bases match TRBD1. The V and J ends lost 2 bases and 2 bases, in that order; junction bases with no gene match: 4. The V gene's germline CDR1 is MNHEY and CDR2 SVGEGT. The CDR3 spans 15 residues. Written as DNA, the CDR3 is TGTGCCAGCAGTTACCCGACAGGGGGTACCTACGAGCAGTACTTC. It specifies CASSYPTGGTYEQYF.

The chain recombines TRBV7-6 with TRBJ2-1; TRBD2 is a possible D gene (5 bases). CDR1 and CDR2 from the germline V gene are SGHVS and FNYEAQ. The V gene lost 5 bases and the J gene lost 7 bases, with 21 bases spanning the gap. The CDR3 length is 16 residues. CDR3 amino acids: CASSPPTRGGYNEQFF. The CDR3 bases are TGTGCCAGCAGCCCCCCAACCCGGGGTGGTTATAATGAGCAGTTCTTC.

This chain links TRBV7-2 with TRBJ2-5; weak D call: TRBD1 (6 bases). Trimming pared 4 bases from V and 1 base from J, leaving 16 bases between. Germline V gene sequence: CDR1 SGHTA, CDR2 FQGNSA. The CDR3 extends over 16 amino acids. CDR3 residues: CASSSVMDSGQETQYF. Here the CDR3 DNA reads TGTGCCAGCAGCTCCGTCATGGACAGCGGCCAAGAGACCCAGTACTTC.

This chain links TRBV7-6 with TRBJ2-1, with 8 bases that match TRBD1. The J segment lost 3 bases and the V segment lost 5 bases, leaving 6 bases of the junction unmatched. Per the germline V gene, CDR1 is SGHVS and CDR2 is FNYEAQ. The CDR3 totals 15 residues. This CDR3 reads CASSPGQGNYNEQFF. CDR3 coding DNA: TGTGCCAGCAGCCCAGGACAGGGTAACTACAATGAGCAGTTCTTC.

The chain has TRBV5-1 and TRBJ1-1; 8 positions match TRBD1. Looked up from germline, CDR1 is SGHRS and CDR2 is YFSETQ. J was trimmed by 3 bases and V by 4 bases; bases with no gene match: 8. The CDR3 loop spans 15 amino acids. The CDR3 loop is CASSIIQGGHTEAFF. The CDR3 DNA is TGCGCCAGCAGCATCATACAGGGGGGCCACACTGAAGCTTTCTTT.

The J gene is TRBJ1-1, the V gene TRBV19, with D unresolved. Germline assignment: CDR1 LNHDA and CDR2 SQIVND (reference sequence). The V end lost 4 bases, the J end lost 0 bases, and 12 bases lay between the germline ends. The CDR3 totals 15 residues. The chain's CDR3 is CASSTWVAVNTEAFF. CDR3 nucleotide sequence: TGTGCCAGTAGTACCTGGGTGGCAGTGAACACTGAAGCTTTCTTT.

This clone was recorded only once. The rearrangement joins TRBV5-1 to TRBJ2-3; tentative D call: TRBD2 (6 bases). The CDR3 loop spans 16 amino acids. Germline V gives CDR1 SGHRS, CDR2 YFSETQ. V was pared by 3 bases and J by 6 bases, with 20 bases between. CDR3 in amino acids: CASSSGRGPRGDTQYF. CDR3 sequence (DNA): TGCGCCAGCAGCTCGGGGCGGGGACCCAGAGGCGATACGCAGTATTTT.

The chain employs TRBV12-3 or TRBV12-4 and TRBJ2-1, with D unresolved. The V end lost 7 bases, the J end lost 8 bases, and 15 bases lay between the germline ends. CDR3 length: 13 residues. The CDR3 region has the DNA TGTGCCAGCACCCCCATGGGTATCGATGAGCAGTTCTTC. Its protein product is CASTPMGIDEQFF.

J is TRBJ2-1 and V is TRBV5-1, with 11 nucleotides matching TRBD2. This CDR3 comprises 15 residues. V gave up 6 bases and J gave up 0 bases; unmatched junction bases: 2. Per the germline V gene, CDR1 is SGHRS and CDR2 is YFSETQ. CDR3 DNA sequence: TGCGCCAGCACCCTAGCGGGAGGCTCCTACAATGAGCAGTTCTTC. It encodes CASTLAGGSYNEQFF.

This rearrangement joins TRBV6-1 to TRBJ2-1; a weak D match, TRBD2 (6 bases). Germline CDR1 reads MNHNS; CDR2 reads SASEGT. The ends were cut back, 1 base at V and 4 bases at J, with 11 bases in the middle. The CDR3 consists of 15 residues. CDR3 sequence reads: CASSEGLARYNEQFF. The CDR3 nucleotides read TGTGCCAGCAGTGAAGGTCTAGCGCGGTACAATGAGCAGTTCTTC.

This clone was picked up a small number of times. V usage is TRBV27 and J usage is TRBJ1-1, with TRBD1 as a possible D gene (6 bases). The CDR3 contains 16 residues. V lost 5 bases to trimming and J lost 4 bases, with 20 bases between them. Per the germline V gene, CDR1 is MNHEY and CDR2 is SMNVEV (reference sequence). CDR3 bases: TGTGCCAGCAGTAATAGGGGAGTGGGGGGCGGCACTGAAGCTTTCTTT. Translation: CASSNRGVGGGTEAFF.